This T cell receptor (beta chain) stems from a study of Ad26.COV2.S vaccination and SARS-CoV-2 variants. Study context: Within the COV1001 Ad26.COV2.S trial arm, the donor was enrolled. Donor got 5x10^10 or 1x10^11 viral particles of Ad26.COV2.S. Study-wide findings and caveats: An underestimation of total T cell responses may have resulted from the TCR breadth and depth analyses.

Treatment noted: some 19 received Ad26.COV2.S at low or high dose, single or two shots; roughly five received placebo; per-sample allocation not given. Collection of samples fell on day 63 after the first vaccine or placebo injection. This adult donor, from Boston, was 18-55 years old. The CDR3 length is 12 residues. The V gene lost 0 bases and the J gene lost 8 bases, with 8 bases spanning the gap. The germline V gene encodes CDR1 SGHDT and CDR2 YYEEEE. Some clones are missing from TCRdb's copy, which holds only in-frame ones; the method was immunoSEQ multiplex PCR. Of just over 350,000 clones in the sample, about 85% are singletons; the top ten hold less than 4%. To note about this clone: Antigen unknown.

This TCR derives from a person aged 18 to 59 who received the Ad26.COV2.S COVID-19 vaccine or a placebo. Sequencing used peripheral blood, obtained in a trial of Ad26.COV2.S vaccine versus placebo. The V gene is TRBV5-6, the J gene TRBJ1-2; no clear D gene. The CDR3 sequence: CASSLEGKGYTF. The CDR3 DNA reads TGTGCCAGCAGCTTGGAAGGGAAAGGCTACACCTTC.